This T cell receptor beta chain was retrieved from a study of regulatory T cells in long-lasting Graves disease. Study findings and constraints: Because few samples were included, accuracy may have been lower.

V lost 0 bases and J 1 base, leaving 10 bases between the germline ends. The CDR3 length is 16 residues. Germline CDR1 reads MNHNS; CDR2 reads SASEGT. To make TCR beta libraries, researchers used iRepertoire HTBI primers and Arm-PCR of CDR3 regions. TCRdb re-derived calls from the multiplex PCR reads in MiXCR, one entry per CDR3 protein. The profile shows some 450,000 distinct CDR3 sequences, 23% of them singletons. On this clonotype: Its antigen is as yet unknown.

Regarding time point: persistent/refractory GD, antithyroid drugs over 5 years with positive TRAb. Extracted PBMC RNA gave rise to the TCR library. The sequence came from a female donor with Graves disease. The starting material was peripheral blood mononuclear cells (PBMCs), obtained when the disease was refractory, from a patient treated with antithyroid drugs. V usage is TRBV6-1 and J usage is TRBJ1-3; the D gene is possibly TRBD1 (5 bases). CDR3 bases: TGTGCCAGCAGTGAAGCGTTCCAGGGATCTGGAAACACCATATATTTT. Amino acid sequence: CASSEAFQGSGNTIYF.